This T cell receptor beta chain was documented in a study of response to subunit inactivated influenza vaccine. General observations from the study: Each seasonal influenza vaccination, the authors suggested, recruits few new T cells.

The CDR3 spans 15 residues. Losses at the gene ends were 6 bases for V and 2 bases for J; bases not matched to a gene: 7. MiXCR was run by TCRdb on the RT-PCR reads, yielding one entry per CDR3 protein. The table includes a few hundred thousand distinct CDR3 sequences, about 7.2% detected once. This clonotype has a handful of counts. Its antigen remains unknown. This clonotype originated in a man aged 50 to 75 who received an inactivated influenza vaccine. V and J are TRBV12-3 or TRBV12-4 and TRBJ2-1; 7 nucleotides line up with TRBD1. The sequencing here drew on PBMCs from blood, taken less than 25 months after vaccination. DNA for the CDR3: TGTGCCAGCAGGTTCTCCGGGACAGCCTACAATGAGCAGTTCTTC. Translated: CASRFSGTAYNEQFF.